Listed here are 31 T cell receptor beta chains from one sample, sequenced in a study of blood T cells in healthy people across ages. It was with a sample-barcoded 5' primer and a J-beta primer mix that a second PCR of about 7 to 12 cycles was run. TCRdb re-called the 5' RACE reads through MiXCR, storing one row per CDR3 protein. The sample consists of just under 750,000 distinct CDR3 sequences, about a fifth of them appearing once. The sequencing input was blood. The receptors were gathered from a man between 65 and 85 years old in good health.

V is TRBV29-1 and J is TRBJ2-5, with D perhaps TRBD2 (6 bases). The CDR3 has 16 residues. Trimming removed 3 bases from V and 2 bases from J, with 19 bases in between. Germline CDR1 reads SQVTM; CDR2 reads ANQGSEA. The CDR3 nucleotides are TGCAGCGTTGACAGGAGGGAGCGCTCCTTGCAAGAGACCCAGTACTTC. This codes for CSVDRRERSLQETQYF.

This clonotype was counted only a few times. A much larger clonotype is one base distant, so this may be a read error. CDR3: CASSATGGVRPEAFF. The CDR3, as DNA: TGTGCCAGCAGCGCAACAGGGGGCGTTCGCCCTGAAGCTTTCTTT. The rearrangement links TRBV13 to TRBJ1-1, with TRBD1 matching 9 bases. The trim removed 5 bases at V and 6 bases at J, leaving 10 bases unmatched. The CDR3 totals 15 residues. The germline V gene has CDR1 PRHDT and CDR2 FYEKMQ (reference sequence).

V and J are TRBV4-2 and TRBJ1-2, with D tentatively TRBD1 (6 bases). The CDR3 loop spans 17 amino acids. V was trimmed by 4 bases and J by 2 bases, leaving 20 bases between them. Germline CDR1 reads LGHNA; CDR2 reads YNFKEQ. CDR3 sequence reads: CASSPEGGVRVNYGYTF. The DNA for the CDR3 is TGTGCCAGCAGCCCAGAAGGGGGAGTACGAGTGAACTATGGCTACACCTTC.

There are a few counts of this clonotype. The rearrangement links TRBV7-2 to TRBJ1-2, with 7 bases matching TRBD1. Germline V gene data show CDR1 as SGHTA and CDR2 as FQGNSA. Unmatched junction bases numbered 5, after V lost 2 bases and J lost 2 bases. CDR3 length: 15 amino acids. DNA of the CDR3: TGTGCCAGCAGCTTATCCGCGGGACAGAACTATGGCTACACCTTC. Amino acids: CASSLSAGQNYGYTF.

In its sample, this clonotype was seen a few times. The chain recombines TRBV28 with TRBJ2-2; 8 bases fit TRBD1. V gave up 6 bases and J gave up 2 bases; unmatched junction bases: 11. Germline V lookup: CDR1 MDHEN, CDR2 SYDVKM. The CDR3 length is 17 residues. This CDR3 is CASRSPGQAINTGELFF. The DNA for the CDR3 is TGTGCCAGCAGATCTCCGGGACAGGCGATTAACACCGGGGAGCTGTTTTTT.

This clonotype came up a few times. The rearrangement uses TRBV5-1 and TRBJ2-5; D perhaps matches TRBD1 (6 bases). Germline V gene sequence: CDR1 SGHRS, CDR2 YFSETQ. The CDR3 runs to 13 residues. Trimming removed 0 bases at V and 6 bases at J, with 9 bases between. The DNA for the CDR3 is TGCGCCAGCAGCTTGGACAGGGTGAAGACCCAGTACTTC. Translation gives CASSLDRVKTQYF.

Concerning this clonotype itself: A junction boundary mismatches the germline segment, possibly from a read error. This chain links TRBV27 with TRBJ1-4, with D possibly TRBD1 on 6 matching bases. From germline, CDR1 is MNHEY and CDR2 SMNVEV (reference sequence). CDR3 length: 15 residues. The CDR3 region is CASRARGPSNGKLFF. The CDR3 DNA follows: TGTGCCAGCAGGGCCAGGGGTCCCTCTAATGGAAAACTGTTTTTT.

In its sample, this clonotype was seen a few times. The chain recombines TRBV7-2 with TRBJ1-1; D gene unclear. The V gene lost 1 base and the J gene lost 1 base, with 10 bases spanning the gap. The CDR3 consists of 15 residues. CDR1 is SGHTA and CDR2 is FQGNSA in the germline V gene. The CDR3 region has the DNA TGTGCCAGCAGCTTAGACTACGACGGGAACACTGAAGCTTTCTTT. Translation: CASSLDYDGNTEAFF.

The gene calls are TRBV12-3 or TRBV12-4 and TRBJ2-1; D not resolved. The J call is uncertain, as TRBJ2-7 better fits the DNA end. The CDR3 totals 13 residues. The CDR3 spells CASSLYSPESQYF. The CDR3 DNA sequence: TGTGCCAGCAGTTTGTACAGCCCTGAGTCGCAGTACTTC.

The V gene is TRBV29-1, the J gene TRBJ2-6, with D perhaps TRBD1 (6 bases). The V end was cut by 8 bases, the J end by 3 bases, with 8 bases between. The CDR3 loop spans 12 amino acids. Per the germline V gene, CDR1 is SQVTM and CDR2 is ANQGSEA. The CDR3 sequence: CSYRDGANVLTF. Written as DNA, the CDR3 is TGCAGCTACAGGGATGGGGCCAACGTCCTGACTTTC.

The sample holds one count of this clonotype. This sequence joins TRBV3-1 and TRBJ2-1, with D unclear. V lost 3 bases, J lost 8 bases, and 11 bases lay in between. This CDR3 has 13 residues. In germline, CDR1 is LGHDT, CDR2 YNNKEL (reference sequence). DNA for the CDR3: TGTGCCAGCAGCCAGTTTCTTGTAGATGAGCAGTTCTTC. The encoded protein is CASSQFLVDEQFF.

This clonotype was recorded a few times. The rearrangement uses TRBV6-6 and TRBJ1-1; D gene ambiguous. The CDR3 contains 13 residues. V was shortened by 2 bases and J by 1 base, with 5 bases between the two germline ends. Germline V lookup: CDR1 MNHNY, CDR2 SVGAGI (reference sequence). In DNA form, the CDR3 reads TGTGCCAGCAGTTACGCGGCGAACACTGAAGCTTTCTTT. Its protein product is CASSYAANTEAFF.

This rearrangement joins TRBV6-1 to TRBJ2-1, with 11 bases that match TRBD2. The junction had 7 bases not matched to a gene; V was cut back by 5 bases and J by 4 bases. Germline values: CDR1 MNHNS, CDR2 SASEGT. The CDR3 length is 16 residues. The DNA of the CDR3 is TGTGCCAGCAGTCGCTTCGTAGCGGGGGGGTACAATGAGCAGTTCTTC. Its protein is CASSRFVAGGYNEQFF.

This clonotype was detected only once. This rearrangement joins TRBV6-1 to TRBJ2-2; D ambiguous. The CDR3 has 16 residues. Between the trimmed V and J ends, which lost 3 bases and 0 bases, there was a span of 11 bases. The germline V gene has CDR1 MNHNS and CDR2 SASEGT. DNA for the CDR3: TGTGCCAGCAGTGAGGTTAGGCCACCGAACACCGGGGAGCTGTTTTTT. Its translation is CASSEVRPPNTGELFF.

This chain connects TRBV29-1 to TRBJ1-2; D is unclear. V shed 6 bases and J shed 4 bases, with 15 bases lying between them. This CDR3 has 13 amino acids. The germline gives CDR1 SQVTM, CDR2 ANQGSEA. CDR3 sequence (DNA): TGCAGCGTCCCCGAGCGTCTGCCCTATGGCTACACCTTC. Protein product: CSVPERLPYGYTF.

This clonotype was counted only a few times. J is TRBJ2-7 and V is TRBV12-3 or TRBV12-4, with D hard to call. V gave up 1 base and J gave up 5 bases, with 12 bases separating them. CDR3 length equals 14 residues. This CDR3 is CASSLGVTKNEQYF. The DNA of the CDR3 is TGTGCCAGCAGTTTAGGGGTTACGAAGAACGAGCAGTACTTC.

This clonotype was counted only a few times. This CDR3 is CASSPRDRGYNEQFF. CDR3 DNA: TGCGCCAGCAGCCCCCGGGACAGGGGGTACAATGAGCAGTTCTTC. The V gene is TRBV5-1, the J gene TRBJ2-1; 11 bases are a match to TRBD1. This CDR3 has 15 amino acids. Germline-derived CDR1 and CDR2 are SGHRS and YFSETQ. Trimming at V came to 4 bases and at J to 4 bases, leaving 4 bases not matched to a gene.

This rearrangement joins TRBV7-8 to TRBJ1-1, with 10 bases identical to TRBD1. From germline, CDR1 is SGHVS and CDR2 FQNEAQ. The CDR3 extends over 15 amino acids. V was pared by 3 bases and J by 5 bases, with 6 bases of the junction left unmatched. CDR3 sequence reads: CASSFSGQGDTEAFF. The CDR3 DNA reads as TGTGCCAGCAGCTTCTCAGGACAGGGGGATACTGAAGCTTTCTTT.

The chain uses TRBV6-2 or TRBV6-3 and TRBJ2-1; 7 nucleotides match TRBD2. The V segment lost 7 bases and the J segment 7 bases; nucleotides outside the gene matches: 7. CDR1 and CDR2 (germline): MNHEY, SVGEGT. The CDR3 spans 13 residues. CDR3 residues: CASTRERRNEQFF. Here the CDR3 DNA reads TGTGCCAGCACGCGGGAGAGAAGGAATGAGCAGTTCTTC.

This chain uses TRBV20-1 with TRBJ1-4, with D possibly TRBD1 on 6 matching bases. The V end lost 0 bases, the J end lost 7 bases, and 12 bases lay between the germline ends. The V gene's germline CDR1 is DFQATT and CDR2 SNEGSKA (reference sequence). CDR3 size: 14 residues. CDR3 residues: CSAREPGHLEKLFF. In DNA, the CDR3 is TGCAGTGCTAGAGAACCGGGACACCTTGAAAAACTGTTTTTT.

The sample holds many counts of this clonotype. The J gene is TRBJ2-7, the V gene TRBV5-1, with 7 nucleotides matching TRBD2. This CDR3 spans 15 amino acids. The junction had 8 bases not matched to a gene; V was cut back by 0 bases and J by 5 bases. Per the germline V gene, CDR1 is SGHRS and CDR2 is YFSETQ. The CDR3 loop is CASSLELREIDEQYF. CDR3 bases: TGCGCCAGCAGCTTGGAATTGCGGGAGATCGACGAGCAGTACTTC.

This clonotype was seen more than once but under ten times. One junction end disagrees with the germline gene, perhaps due to a read error. The chain carries TRBV6-6 and TRBJ1-5; TRBD1 aligns across 9 bases. This CDR3 comprises 14 residues. The germline CDR1 and CDR2 sequences are MNHNY and SVGAGI (reference sequence). The CDR3 reads CASSLQGANRPQHF. CDR3 bases: TGTGCCAGCAGTTTACAGGGGGCCAATCGGCCCCAGCATTTT.

This sequence joins TRBV4-3 and TRBJ1-4; TRBD1 might be the D (5 bases). Looked up from germline, CDR1 is LGHNA and CDR2 is YSLEER. The V gene lost 5 bases and the J gene lost 7 bases, with 14 bases spanning the gap. This CDR3 is 14 amino acids long. CDR3 sequence (DNA): TGCGCCAGCAGCTTGGGACTACGTAGTGAAAAACTGTTTTTT. It specifies CASSLGLRSEKLFF.

This clonotype was counted many times. The chain has TRBV6-5 and TRBJ2-5; tentative D call: TRBD1 (6 bases). Germline-derived CDR1 and CDR2 are MNHEY and SVGAGI. The CDR3 is made up of 14 amino acids. The V and J ends lost 5 bases and 5 bases respectively, with 15 bases between them. The CDR3 region is CASSRSGHVETQYF. DNA for the CDR3: TGTGCCAGCAGTCGGTCGGGACACGTGGAGACCCAGTACTTC.

The chain combines TRBV20-1 with TRBJ2-3, with TRBD2 matching over 8 bases. In germline, CDR1 is DFQATT, CDR2 SNEGSKA (reference sequence). After removal of 3 bases from V and 7 bases from J, the junction contained 9 bases not matched to a gene. The CDR3 is made up of 14 amino acids. CDR3 nucleotide sequence: TGCAGTGCTAGCTCCCTTAGCGGGATAAATACGCAGTATTTT. Residues: CSASSLSGINTQYF.

In this sample, this clonotype turned up a few times. J is TRBJ1-1 and V is TRBV7-3, with 7 bases matching TRBD1. This CDR3 contains 15 residues. Germline assignment: CDR1 SGHTA and CDR2 FQGTGA. The J segment lost 4 bases and the V segment lost 5 bases, leaving 10 bases of the junction unmatched. DNA for the CDR3: TGTGCCAGCAGCCCCCAGACAGGGTTGGGCACTGAAGCTTTCTTT. Amino acids: CASSPQTGLGTEAFF.

The genes are TRBV3-1 and TRBJ2-7; D is ambiguous. Germline V gene sequence: CDR1 LGHDT, CDR2 YNNKEL (reference sequence). V lost 5 bases to trimming and J lost 5 bases, with 13 bases between them. The CDR3 totals 13 residues. The CDR3 loop reads CASSGAGIHEQYF. CDR3 in DNA: TGTGCCAGCAGCGGCGCAGGTATCCACGAGCAGTACTTC.

The CDR3 nucleotides are TGTGCCAGCAGCCAAGGCGTCAGGGCGAACGAAAAACTGTTTTTT. Translated, it gives CASSQGVRANEKLFF. This sequence joins TRBV3-1 and TRBJ1-4; possible D gene TRBD1, 5 bases. CDR3 size: 15 residues. CDR1 and CDR2 (germline): LGHDT, YNNKEL (reference sequence). V was pared by 1 base and J by 8 bases, with 14 bases between.

In this sample, this clonotype turned up a few times. Germline is not matched at one junction end, which may reflect a read error. V and J are TRBV12-3 or TRBV12-4 and TRBJ1-2, with unresolved D. CDR3 length: 17 amino acids. This CDR3 is CACSPTDGAGEPRGYTF. CDR3 nucleotides: TGTGCCTGCAGTCCGACCGATGGCGCCGGGGAACCTAGGGGCTACACCTTC.

The V and J genes are TRBV27 and TRBJ2-3; D remains ambiguous. CDR1 MNHEY and CDR2 SMNVEV come from the germline V gene (reference sequence). The CDR3 spans 14 residues. Trimming cost V 2 bases and J 2 bases, with 8 bases left between them. CDR3 region: CASSLEAYTDTQYF. The CDR3 region has the DNA TGTGCCAGCAGTTTAGAGGCGTACACAGATACGCAGTATTTT.

The V gene is TRBV12-3 or TRBV12-4, the J gene TRBJ1-3, with D possibly matching TRBD1 (6 bases). The CDR3 is 14 residues long. Trimming took 5 bases from V and 4 from J, leaving 12 bases between them. DNA for the CDR3: TGTGCCAGCAGTCCCCAACAGGGAGGAAACACCATATATTTT. Its translation is CASSPQQGGNTIYF.